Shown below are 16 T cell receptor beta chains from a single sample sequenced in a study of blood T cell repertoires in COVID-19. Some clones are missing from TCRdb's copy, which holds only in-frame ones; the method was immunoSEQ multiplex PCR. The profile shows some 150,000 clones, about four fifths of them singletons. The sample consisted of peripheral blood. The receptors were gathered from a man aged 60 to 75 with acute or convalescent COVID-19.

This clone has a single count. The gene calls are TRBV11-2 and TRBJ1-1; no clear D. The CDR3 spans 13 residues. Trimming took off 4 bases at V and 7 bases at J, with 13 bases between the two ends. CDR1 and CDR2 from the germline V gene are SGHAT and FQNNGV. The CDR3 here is CASSSVLSGEAFF. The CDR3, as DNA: TGTGCCAGCAGCTCTGTTCTTAGCGGTGAAGCTTTCTTT.

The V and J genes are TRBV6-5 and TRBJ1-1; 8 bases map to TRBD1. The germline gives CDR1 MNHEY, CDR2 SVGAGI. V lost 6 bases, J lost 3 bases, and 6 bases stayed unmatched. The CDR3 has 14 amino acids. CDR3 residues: CASREDRDYTEAFF. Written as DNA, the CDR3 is TGTGCCAGCAGGGAGGACAGGGATTACACTGAAGCTTTCTTT.

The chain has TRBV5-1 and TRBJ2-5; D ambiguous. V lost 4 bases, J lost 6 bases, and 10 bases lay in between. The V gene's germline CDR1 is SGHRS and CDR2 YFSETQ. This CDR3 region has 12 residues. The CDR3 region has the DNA TGCGCCAGCAGCCCCGCTAGGCAGACCCAGTACTTC. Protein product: CASSPARQTQYF.

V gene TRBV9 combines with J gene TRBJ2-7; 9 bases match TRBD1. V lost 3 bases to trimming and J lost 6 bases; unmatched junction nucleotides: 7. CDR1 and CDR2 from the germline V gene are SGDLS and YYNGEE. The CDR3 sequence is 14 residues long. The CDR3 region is CASSGGTGYGEQYF. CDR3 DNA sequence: TGTGCCAGCAGCGGCGGGACAGGGTATGGCGAGCAGTACTTC.

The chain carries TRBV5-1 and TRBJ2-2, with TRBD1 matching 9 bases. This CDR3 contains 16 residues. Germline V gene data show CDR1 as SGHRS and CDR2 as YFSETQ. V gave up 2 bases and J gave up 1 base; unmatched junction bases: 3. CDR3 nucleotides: TGCGCCAGCAGCTTCCCGGGACAGGGGAACACCGGGGAGCTGTTTTTT. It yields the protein CASSFPGQGNTGELFF. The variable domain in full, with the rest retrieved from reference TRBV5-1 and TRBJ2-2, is KAGVTQTPRYLIKTRGQQVTLSCSPISGHRSVSWYQQTPGQGLQFLFEYFSETQRNKGNFPGRFSGRQFSNSRSEMNVSTLELGDSALYLCASSFPGQGNTGELFFGEGSRLTVL.

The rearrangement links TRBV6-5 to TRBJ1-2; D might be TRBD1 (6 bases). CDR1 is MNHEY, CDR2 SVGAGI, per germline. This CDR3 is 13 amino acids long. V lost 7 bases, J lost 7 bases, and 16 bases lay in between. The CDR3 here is CASTWDTRGGYTF. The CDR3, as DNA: TGTGCCAGCACCTGGGACACCCGGGGTGGCTACACCTTC.

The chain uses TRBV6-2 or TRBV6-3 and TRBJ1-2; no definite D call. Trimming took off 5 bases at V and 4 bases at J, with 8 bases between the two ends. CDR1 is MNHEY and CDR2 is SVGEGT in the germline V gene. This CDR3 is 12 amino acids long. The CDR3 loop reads CASSPGFYGYTF. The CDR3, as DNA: TGTGCCAGCAGTCCCGGGTTCTATGGCTACACCTTC.

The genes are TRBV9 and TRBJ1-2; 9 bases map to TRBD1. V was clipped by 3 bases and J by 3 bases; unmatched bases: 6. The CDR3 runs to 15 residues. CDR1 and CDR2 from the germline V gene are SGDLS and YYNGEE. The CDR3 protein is CASSAGTGPDYGYTF. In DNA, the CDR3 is TGTGCCAGCAGCGCAGGGACAGGGCCGGACTATGGCTACACCTTC.

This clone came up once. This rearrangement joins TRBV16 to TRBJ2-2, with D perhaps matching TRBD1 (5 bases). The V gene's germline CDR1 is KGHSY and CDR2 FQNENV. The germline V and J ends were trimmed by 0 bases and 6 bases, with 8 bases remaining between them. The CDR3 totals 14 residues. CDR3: CASSQSTVAGELFF. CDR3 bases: TGTGCCAGCAGCCAATCGACAGTTGCCGGGGAGCTGTTTTTT.

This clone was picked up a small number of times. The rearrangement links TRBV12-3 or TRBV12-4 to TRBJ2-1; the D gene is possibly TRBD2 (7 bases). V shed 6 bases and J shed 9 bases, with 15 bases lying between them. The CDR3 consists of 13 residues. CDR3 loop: CASRKSGGSEQFF. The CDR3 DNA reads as TGTGCCAGCAGAAAATCGGGGGGCTCTGAGCAGTTCTTC.

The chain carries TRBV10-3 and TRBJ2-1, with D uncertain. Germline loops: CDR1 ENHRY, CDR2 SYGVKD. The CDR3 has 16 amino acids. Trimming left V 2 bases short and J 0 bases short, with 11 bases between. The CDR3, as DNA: TGTGCCATCAGTGAGGCCGACTCCAGCTCCTACAATGAGCAGTTCTTC. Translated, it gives CAISEADSSSYNEQFF.

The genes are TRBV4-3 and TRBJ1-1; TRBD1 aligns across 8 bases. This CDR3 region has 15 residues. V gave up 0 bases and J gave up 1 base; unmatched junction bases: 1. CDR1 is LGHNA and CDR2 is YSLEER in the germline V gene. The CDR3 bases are TGCGCCAGCAGCCAAGATCAGGGGGCGAACACTGAAGCTTTCTTT. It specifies CASSQDQGANTEAFF.

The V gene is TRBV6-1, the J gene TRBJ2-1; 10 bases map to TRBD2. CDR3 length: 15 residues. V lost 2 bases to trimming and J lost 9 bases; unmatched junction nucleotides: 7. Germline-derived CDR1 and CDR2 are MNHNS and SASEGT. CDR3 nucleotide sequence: TGTGCCAGCAGTGAACTAGCGGGAGTAGGCAGTGAGCAGTTCTTC. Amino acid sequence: CASSELAGVGSEQFF.

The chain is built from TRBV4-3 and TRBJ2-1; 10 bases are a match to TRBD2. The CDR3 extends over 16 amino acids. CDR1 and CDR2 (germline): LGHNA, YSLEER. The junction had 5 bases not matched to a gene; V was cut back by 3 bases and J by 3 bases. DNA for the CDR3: TGCGCCAGCAGCCACAGGAGCGGGGGGGACTACAATGAGCAGTTCTTC. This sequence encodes CASSHRSGGDYNEQFF.

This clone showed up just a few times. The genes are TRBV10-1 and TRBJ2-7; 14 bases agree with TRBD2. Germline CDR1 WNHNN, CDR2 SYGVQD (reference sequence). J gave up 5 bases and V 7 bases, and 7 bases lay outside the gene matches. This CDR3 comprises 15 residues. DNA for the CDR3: TGCGCCAGCAACGGGACTAGCGGGAGCACCCACGAGCAGTACTTC. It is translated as CASNGTSGSTHEQYF.

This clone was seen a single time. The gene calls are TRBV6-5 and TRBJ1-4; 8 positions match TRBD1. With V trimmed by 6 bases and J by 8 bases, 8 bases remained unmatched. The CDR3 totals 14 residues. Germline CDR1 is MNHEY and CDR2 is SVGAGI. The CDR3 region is CASRKDRVGEKLFF. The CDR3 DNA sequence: TGTGCCAGCAGGAAGGACAGGGTGGGGGAAAAACTGTTTTTT.